This paragraph reports one TCR beta chain. There is no known antigen for this receptor. Base-call qualities are not available, and no considerably larger clone is one nucleotide away. The ophthalmopathy patients had moderately to severely active disease, with a Clinical Activity Score of 3 or higher, a NOSPECS grade of 4 or higher, and a disease duration of less than 3 months. Patients with other autoimmune diseases, uncontrolled infections, pregnancy or lactation were excluded. Clinical symptoms, serum thyroxine, TRAb, thyroid ultrasound and orbital computed tomography formed the basis of the diagnosis. Using Ficoll-Paque density gradient centrifugation, PBMCs were isolated from 8.5 to 10 ml of fresh peripheral blood. Total RNA was extracted using Trizol reagent, and RNA quality was checked on an Agilent 2100 Bioanalyzer. The data belong to a study of Graves' ophthalmopathy and Graves' hyperthyroidism (dated by TCRdb to about 2018). Broadly, across the study: Peripheral blood was collected before any treatment was given, at the time of initial diagnosis. TCR beta repertoire signatures were used to distinguish Graves' ophthalmopathy from Graves' hyperthyroidism and to predict progression to ophthalmopathy. In total, around 130 blood samples were TCR-sequenced: 40 to 45 ophthalmopathy, about 75 hyperthyroidism and approximately 17 hyperthyroidism-to-ophthalmopathy patients. To explore V-J signatures that separate ophthalmopathy from hyperthyroidism, a discovery set of 95 to 100 patients was enrolled, consisting of fewer than 45 with ophthalmopathy and roughly 59 with stable hyperthyroidism. For independent validation, a separate cohort was made up of around 18 hyperthyroidism patients plus 17 patients who later progressed from hyperthyroidism to ophthalmopathy. In five or six hyperthyroidism patients, T-cell repertoires of thyroid tissue and blood were compared. Once sampling was done, hyperthyroidism patients were given methimazole at a starting dose of 30 mg daily, while ophthalmopathy patients were given high-dose intravenous methylprednisolone. Study-level results and caveats: Most of the expanded thyroid clonotypes with a frequency above 0.001 were also detected in blood, and it was suggested that the thyroid immune response may be reflected by blood repertoires. Sample size was not predetermined statistically, and investigators were not blinded to group allocation. In validation, the model predicted ophthalmopathy progression with 70.59% sensitivity and 72.22% specificity; some twelve predicted patients were CT-confirmed with GO in a median of approximately six months. Ophthalmopathy was separated from stable hyperthyroidism by the 13-signature model with roughly 90% sensitivity and roughly 83% specificity in cross-validation and with 80%/75% in the test set.

For repertoire sequencing, the TCR beta CDR3 regions were amplified from RNA transcripts. HTBI primers and the Qiagen OneStep RT-PCR kit were used in a first-round RT-PCR, which was followed by a second-round multiplex PCR, size selection and purification. Libraries were sequenced on an Illumina HiSeq2000 using paired-end 100 bp reads. Concerning the study's data processing: SOAPnuke was used to process the reads, removing any read that contained adapters or uncalled bases, had a mean Phred below 15, or lacked an exact match to the constant primer or identifier. COPE v1.2.5 was used to merge the high-quality paired reads. Unique nucleotide sequences were defined as clonotypes and aligned to IMGT TRB V, D and J references using MiTCR v1.1. Analysis was restricted to V-J combinations with a frequency above 0.0001, which covered approximately 99% of repertoires. For each V-J combination, a TCR clonal expansion and chaos score was defined as F50 clonal expansion divided by the chaos observed in the TCRdist matrix. Welch's t-statistics and random forest were used to narrow the features down to 10 to 15 V-J combinations, which were then fed into a naive Bayes classifier. The Morisita-Horn index was used to measure how similar the thyroid and blood repertoires were. TCRdb ran its own pipeline on the public reads, namely fastp trimming at Q25 and MiXCR clone calling, and kept in-frame beta chains. Entries are consolidated by CDR3 protein sequence, retaining the most common genes and DNA. TCRdb assigned the V and J calls; the authors' analysis was not used. The sample table records roughly 700,000 distinct CDR3 sequences; around 40% of these occur just once. In total, the top ten clones hold approximately 46% of the sample.

The receptor's source is an adult man with Graves' ophthalmopathy. Sequenced material: peripheral blood.

CDR3 protein: CASSLDPAGRGTYEQYF. DNA sequence: TGTGCCAGCAGCTTAGATCCTGCGGGGCGAGGGACCTACGAGCAGTACTTC. The receptor chain draws on TRBV7-2 and TRBJ2-7; a tentative D match to TRBD2 spans 6 bases. Reading from cysteine to phenylalanine, the CDR3 counts 17 amino acids. This entry keeps only the CDR3 DNA: 51 bases, framed from base 1. Looking up the germline V gene yields CDR1 SGHTA and CDR2 FQGNSA. V is clipped by 1 base and J by 2 bases, and the sequence between their germline boundaries is 18 bases long.